A single sample is the source of the 23 T cell receptor beta chains below, sequenced in a study of cytomegalovirus exposure and HLA in healthy donors. In the PCR, 60 Vbeta and 13 Jbeta primers were used. The data were produced by immunoSEQ multiplex PCR, yet TCRdb's version contains in-frame clones alone and is incomplete. The sample holds some 90,000 clones, about 81% seen once. Sequenced material: PBMCs. These receptors were taken from a middle-aged man in good health and CMV-seronegative.

The rearrangement joins TRBV7-2 to TRBJ2-7; 9 bases are shared with TRBD1. This CDR3 comprises 15 residues. After removal of 2 bases from V and 1 base from J, the junction contained 3 bases not matched to a gene. Germline CDR1 is SGHTA and CDR2 is FQGNSA. This CDR3 is CASSLMGTGSYEQYF. In DNA, the CDR3 is TGTGCCAGCAGCTTAATGGGGACAGGGTCCTACGAGCAGTACTTC.

Only one count was recorded for this clone. The J gene is TRBJ2-5, the V gene TRBV7-3; TRBD1 might be the D (6 bases). This CDR3 is 14 amino acids long. V gave up 2 bases and J gave up 13 bases, with 20 bases separating them. The germline gives CDR1 SGHTA, CDR2 FQGTGA. The CDR3 loop reads CASSLHREGLIRYF. CDR3 in DNA: TGTGCCAGCAGCTTACACAGGGAAGGATTAATTCGGTACTTC.

The chain employs TRBV5-1 and TRBJ2-5; D is possibly TRBD2 (6 bases). Trimming pared 6 bases from V and 5 bases from J, leaving 17 bases between. CDR1 SGHRS and CDR2 YFSETQ come from the germline V gene. The CDR3 runs to 14 residues. CDR3 region: CASTPPGGGETQYF. The CDR3, as DNA: TGCGCCAGCACCCCGCCCGGGGGTGGGGAGACCCAGTACTTC. The full variable domain, with the rest looked up from reference TRBV5-1 and TRBJ2-5, is KAGVTQTPRYLIKTRGQQVTLSCSPISGHRSVSWYQQTPGQGLQFLFEYFSETQRNKGNFPGRFSGRQFSNSRSEMNVSTLELGDSALYLCASTPPGGGETQYFGPGTRLLVL.

This clone has more than one count but fewer than ten. The chain links TRBV11-3 to TRBJ2-5; 7 nucleotides match TRBD1. The CDR3 has 14 amino acids. Germline V lookup: CDR1 SGHNT, CDR2 YENEEA. Trimming took 3 bases from V and 7 from J; bases not matched to a gene: 8. The DNA for the CDR3 is TGTGCCAGCAGCTTTGACAGGGACGATGGGACCCAGTACTTC. This codes for CASSFDRDDGTQYF.

The chain is built from TRBV19 and TRBJ2-3; D may be TRBD1 (5 bases). Between the trimmed V and J ends, which lost 4 bases and 0 bases, there was a span of 8 bases. The CDR3 is 14 residues long. Germline CDR1 LNHDA, CDR2 SQIVND (reference sequence). The DNA of the CDR3 is TGTGCCAGTAGTACTTCAGGGAGCACAGATACGCAGTATTTT. It translates to CASSTSGSTDTQYF.

The chain has TRBV4-1 and TRBJ1-1, with 8 bases that match TRBD1. The CDR3 extends over 15 amino acids. V was pared by 1 base and J by 5 bases, with 6 bases of the junction left unmatched. Germline CDR1 reads MGHRA; CDR2 reads YSYEKL. CDR3 sequence: CASSQGDRTETEAFF. The CDR3 region has the DNA TGCGCCAGCAGCCAAGGGGACAGGACGGAAACTGAAGCTTTCTTT.

The chain has TRBV7-2 and TRBJ1-5, with TRBD1 identical over 7 bases. Germline-derived CDR1 and CDR2 are SGHTA and FQGNSA. Trimming at V came to 5 bases and at J to 6 bases, leaving 10 bases not matched to a gene. The CDR3 runs to 15 residues. CDR3 residues: CASSPLTGIGQPQHF. The CDR3 DNA sequence: TGTGCCAGCAGCCCCCTGACAGGGATAGGTCAGCCCCAGCATTTT. Filled out from reference TRBV7-2 and TRBJ1-5, the complete variable domain reads GAGVSQSPSNKVTEKGKDVELRCDPISGHTALYWYRQSLGQGLEFLIYFQGNSAPDKSGLPSDRFSAERTGGSVSTLTIQRTQQEDSAVYLCASSPLTGIGQPQHFGDGTRLSIL.

The chain employs TRBV7-9 and TRBJ1-1; D is perhaps TRBD1 (5 bases). Germline V lookup: CDR1 SEHNR, CDR2 FQNEAQ (reference sequence). V shed 2 bases and J shed 7 bases, with 11 bases lying between them. The CDR3 is 13 amino acids. CDR3 coding DNA: TGTGCCAGCAGCTTATCACAGCAGGGTGAAGCTTTCTTT. Translating gives CASSLSQQGEAFF.

The CDR3 loop reads CASSEPFNSGGYNEQFF. The CDR3 nucleotides are TGTGCCAGCAGTGAACCGTTCAATTCAGGGGGTTACAATGAGCAGTTCTTC. The J gene is TRBJ2-1, the V gene TRBV6-1; 7 bases fit TRBD1. CDR1 and CDR2 from the germline V gene are MNHNS and SASEGT. V was pared by 2 bases and J by 4 bases, with 11 bases of the junction left unmatched. The CDR3 spans 17 residues.

About this clone itself: One end of the junction fails to match germline, which may point to a read error. The chain uses TRBV6-1 and TRBJ2-1; 8 bases are shared with TRBD1. The germline CDR1 and CDR2 sequences are MNHNS and SASEGT. CDR3 length: 14 amino acids. DNA of the CDR3: TGTGCCAGCGTTTACGGACAGGGCTACAATGCGCAGTTCTTC. Its translation: CASVYGQGYNAQFF.

The sample holds one count of this clone. The genes are TRBV19 and TRBJ2-5, with D maybe TRBD1 (6 bases). V lost 6 bases to trimming and J lost 4 bases, with 18 bases between them. CDR1 is LNHDA, CDR2 SQIVND, per germline (reference sequence). The CDR3 spans 15 residues. This CDR3 reads CASSEQGSLGETQYF. DNA for the CDR3: TGTGCCAGTAGCGAACAGGGAAGTTTGGGAGAGACCCAGTACTTC.

This clone was found a few times. The chain has TRBV7-2 and TRBJ1-1, with a possible D match to TRBD1 (5 bases). V gave up 1 base and J gave up 7 bases, with 16 bases separating them. Germline V gives CDR1 SGHTA, CDR2 FQGNSA. This CDR3 is 15 amino acids long. The CDR3 loop reads CASSLVFGWGGEAFF. In DNA, the CDR3 is TGTGCCAGCAGCTTAGTGTTTGGGTGGGGGGGTGAAGCTTTCTTT.

A note on this clone: Relative to the germline gene, one junction end is altered; a read error may explain this. The CDR3 spells CASSLGGATDTQYF. The DNA of the CDR3 is TGTGCCAGCAGTTTGGGGGGCGCAACAGATACGCAGTATTTT. The chain uses TRBV5-4 and TRBJ2-3, with D tentatively TRBD1 or TRBD2 (6 bases each). Per germline, CDR1 SGHNT and CDR2 YYREEE (reference sequence). The CDR3 covers 14 residues.

J is TRBJ1-4 and V is TRBV4-1, with D possibly TRBD1 on 6 matching bases. CDR1 and CDR2 from the germline V gene are MGHRA and YSYEKL. The CDR3 sequence is 16 residues long. Trimming removed 3 bases at V and 6 bases at J, with 17 bases between. The CDR3: CASSHPHREADEKLFF. The CDR3 DNA reads as TGCGCCAGCAGCCATCCCCACAGGGAAGCCGATGAAAAACTGTTTTTT.

The rearrangement joins TRBV19 to TRBJ2-7; 9 positions match TRBD1. CDR3 size: 14 residues. The germline V gene encodes CDR1 LNHDA and CDR2 SQIVND (reference sequence). Trimming cost V 6 bases and J 4 bases; bases outside gene matches: 7. CDR3 loop: CASRMTGGMYEQYF. Written as DNA, the CDR3 is TGTGCCAGTAGGATGACAGGGGGAATGTACGAGCAGTACTTC.

The chain joins TRBV4-1 to TRBJ2-7, with a tentative D call TRBD2 (6 bases). Deletions cut 5 bases from V and 6 bases from J, with 26 bases between. The CDR3 sequence is 17 residues long. The germline V gene has CDR1 MGHRA and CDR2 YSYEKL. CDR3: CASSNPLRGGRESEQYF. In DNA form, the CDR3 reads TGCGCCAGCAGCAATCCCTTGCGGGGCGGAAGGGAAAGCGAGCAGTACTTC.

The genes are TRBV7-9 and TRBJ1-4, with D maybe TRBD1 (5 bases). This CDR3 region has 13 residues. The germline V and J ends were trimmed by 5 bases and 6 bases, with 10 bases remaining between them. Germline CDR1 SEHNR, CDR2 FQNEAQ (reference sequence). Here the CDR3 reads CASSPRGDEKLFF. The DNA of the CDR3 is TGTGCCAGCAGCCCCCGGGGGGATGAAAAACTGTTTTTT.

For the CDR3, the DNA is TGTGCCAGCAGTGCTGAAACCGGGACAGTGAAAGCTTTCTTT. Translating it yields CASSAETGTVKAFF. This chain connects TRBV6-1 to TRBJ1-1, with 7 bases that match TRBD1. This CDR3 comprises 14 residues. Looked up from germline, CDR1 is MNHNS and CDR2 is SASEGT. After removal of 4 bases from V and 9 bases from J, the junction contained 11 bases not matched to a gene.

The chain uses TRBV30 and TRBJ2-2; tentatively, D is TRBD1 (5 bases). V gave up 1 base and J gave up 6 bases, with 9 bases separating them. Germline CDR1 and CDR2: GTSNPN and SVGIG (reference sequence). CDR3 length: 13 amino acids. The CDR3 here is CAWSGQGPGELFF. In nucleotides, the CDR3 is TGTGCCTGGAGTGGGCAGGGTCCCGGGGAGCTGTTTTTT.

The genes are TRBV5-1 and TRBJ2-6; TRBD1 might be the D (5 bases). Germline lookup yields CDR1 SGHRS and CDR2 YFSETQ. The CDR3 is 21 amino acids. V lost 1 base and J 0 bases, leaving 23 bases between the germline ends. The CDR3 region is CASSLLGLTDLVLSGANVLTF. The CDR3 nucleotides are TGCGCCAGCAGCTTGTTAGGATTGACAGATCTGGTTCTCTCTGGGGCCAACGTCCTGACTTTC.

This chain uses TRBV7-2 with TRBJ1-6, with unresolved D. There are 14 residues in the CDR3. V was pared by 3 bases and J by 6 bases, with 9 bases between. Germline V gene sequence: CDR1 SGHTA, CDR2 FQGNSA. The CDR3 loop is CASSLSVSNSPLHF. The CDR3 DNA is TGTGCCAGCAGCTTGTCGGTCTCTAATTCACCCCTCCACTTT.

The CDR3 DNA is TGTGCCAGCAGCCGAATACAGGGTCAGCCCCAGCATTTT. This sequence encodes CASSRIQGQPQHF. The chain has TRBV7-9 and TRBJ1-5; D may be TRBD1 (6 bases). Germline V gives CDR1 SEHNR, CDR2 FQNEAQ (reference sequence). This CDR3 is 13 amino acids long. Trimming took off 5 bases at V and 6 bases at J, with 11 bases between the two ends.

The chain couples TRBV9 to TRBJ1-5, with TRBD1 matching 7 bases. Germline values: CDR1 SGDLS, CDR2 YYNGEE. Germline trimming cut 0 bases from V and 4 bases from J; bases unmatched to any gene: 4. This CDR3 is 15 amino acids long. This CDR3 is CASSVGGTDNQPQHF. The DNA of the CDR3 is TGTGCCAGCAGCGTAGGAGGGACAGATAATCAGCCCCAGCATTTT.